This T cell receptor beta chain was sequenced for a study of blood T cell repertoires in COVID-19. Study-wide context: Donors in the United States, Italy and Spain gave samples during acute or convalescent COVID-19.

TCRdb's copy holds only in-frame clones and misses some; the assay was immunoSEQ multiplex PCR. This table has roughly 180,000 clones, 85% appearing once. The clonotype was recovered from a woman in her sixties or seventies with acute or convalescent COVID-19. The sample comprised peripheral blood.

CDR3 amino acids: CASSTLGIWDSYGYTF. CDR3 nucleotides: TGTGCCAGTAGTACTCTCGGGATATGGGACAGCTATGGCTACACCTTC. This rearrangement joins TRBV19 to TRBJ1-2; TRBD1 aligns across 7 bases. CDR3 length: 16 amino acids. Germline V gives CDR1 LNHDA, CDR2 SQIVND (reference sequence). The V gene end was trimmed by 4 bases and the J gene end by 4 bases; junction bases not matched to a gene: 12.